The clone carrying this T cell receptor beta chain was recorded a few times. The germline CDR1 and CDR2 sequences are LGHDT and YNNKEL (reference sequence). V lost 4 bases and J lost 6, with 16 bases in between. The CDR3 has 14 amino acids. One entry per CDR3 protein results from TCRdb running MiXCR on the RT-PCR reads. Here the sample spans roughly 550,000 distinct CDR3 sequences, around 25% being singletons. The data are from a study of response to subunit inactivated influenza vaccine. These data were also filed under a second study, of T cells expressing NK-cell markers. That source notes: Beta-chain TCR cDNA was generated via 5'RACE template switching with UMIs.

The sample was CD4+ T cells sorted from PBMCs, taken approximately 12 days after vaccination. The chain joins TRBV3-1 to TRBJ2-7; TRBD1 or TRBD2 may be the D gene (6 bases each). The TCR was taken from a man aged 50 to 60 who received an inactivated influenza vaccine. The CDR3 is CASSPQGGRIEQYF. CDR3 coding DNA: TGTGCCAGCAGCCCCCAAGGGGGGCGAATCGAGCAGTACTTC.